Presented here are 25 T cell receptor beta chains from one specimen sequenced in a study of regulatory T cells in long-lasting Graves disease (dated by TCRdb to about 2021). The sample's time point label, in plain terms: newly diagnosed GD, antithyroid drugs for less than 3 months. RNA was extracted from PBMCs in TRIzol for both TCR sequencing and RNA sequencing. Libraries came from multiplex PCR. Data came from an Illumina HiSeq 4000. TCR beta libraries were built with iRepertoire HTBI primers and Arm-PCR amplification of CDR3 regions. Clones were called with MiXCR by TCRdb after fastp trimmed the public reads at Q25, and only in-frame beta chains were retained. Records with the same CDR3 protein are collapsed into one entry carrying the most frequent genes and DNA. Present in this sample are 550,000 to 600,000 distinct CDR3 sequences, roughly 16% of which were seen just once. The top ten constitute around 12% of the sample.

The data also belong to a second study, concerning T cells in Graves' hyperthyroidism and ophthalmopathy.

The sequencing here drew on peripheral blood mononuclear cells (PBMCs), taken at new diagnosis, from a patient treated with antithyroid drugs. The receptors were gathered from a man aged 18 to 29 with Graves disease. Donor details come from another sample of the same person, matched by shared clones.

This clonotype occurred a few times. The genes are TRBV25-1 and TRBJ2-7, with D perhaps TRBD1 (5 bases). CDR3 length: 15 amino acids. V dropped 10 bases and J dropped 4 bases, with 23 bases sitting between them. Germline assignment: CDR1 MGHDK and CDR2 SYGVNS. The CDR3: CATSPAAGAFYEQYF. The CDR3 DNA is TGTGCCACTTCGCCAGCCGCTGGGGCCTTTTACGAGCAGTACTTC.

This clonotype has ten or more counts. The chain recombines TRBV29-1 with TRBJ2-3, with D possibly TRBD2 on 6 matching bases. V gave up 3 bases and J gave up 2 bases, with 18 bases separating them. The CDR3 runs 16 residues. Germline CDR1 and CDR2: SQVTM and ANQGSEA. Here the CDR3 DNA reads TGCAGCGTTGACCCCCGGGACTCGGGCCTCACAGATACGCAGTATTTT. It codes for CSVDPRDSGLTDTQYF.

This clonotype was counted ten times or more. The V and J genes are TRBV3-1 and TRBJ1-4, with 10 positions matching TRBD1. The V and J ends lost 10 bases and 5 bases, in that order; junction bases with no gene match: 4. The CDR3 has 13 residues. Germline CDR1 reads LGHDT; CDR2 reads YNNKEL (reference sequence). The CDR3 DNA reads TGTGCCACCAGGACAGGGGGGAATGAAAAACTGTTTTTT. The encoded protein is CATRTGGNEKLFF.

The sample holds a few counts of this clonotype. The genes are TRBV3-1 and TRBJ2-2; TRBD1 might be the D (5 bases). CDR1 LGHDT and CDR2 YNNKEL come from the germline V gene (reference sequence). Trimming took off 0 bases at V and 6 bases at J, with 20 bases between the two ends. The CDR3 consists of 18 residues. The CDR3, as DNA: TGTGCCAGCAGCCAAGAAGGGGTGATAGCTGGTGGGCCCGGGGAGCTGTTTTTT. Protein product: CASSQEGVIAGGPGELFF.

This clonotype was recorded at least ten times. V usage is TRBV24-1 and J usage is TRBJ2-3; TRBD1 agrees at 11 bases. This CDR3 region has 12 residues. The germline V gene encodes CDR1 KGHDR and CDR2 SFDVKD. With V trimmed by 2 bases and J by 13 bases, 1 base remained unmatched. CDR3 sequence reads: CATSDWTGGKYF. Here the CDR3 DNA reads TGTGCCACCAGTGATTGGACAGGGGGCAAGTATTTT.

This chain uses TRBV29-1 with TRBJ2-7; possibly TRBD2 for D (6 bases). V was trimmed by 4 bases and J by 2 bases, leaving 15 bases between them. This CDR3 is built from 14 residues. Germline V gene sequence: CDR1 SQVTM, CDR2 ANQGSEA. The CDR3 is CSVGLGSGAYEQYF. CDR3 in DNA: TGCAGCGTTGGTTTGGGTAGCGGTGCCTACGAGCAGTACTTC.

This clonotype has only a few counts. This rearrangement joins TRBV7-9 to TRBJ1-1, with a possible D match to TRBD1 (6 bases). Germline assignment: CDR1 SEHNR and CDR2 FQNEAQ (reference sequence). The CDR3 loop spans 15 amino acids. Trimming removed 0 bases from V and 0 bases from J, with 8 bases in between. The CDR3 loop is CASSLAQGLNTEAFF. The CDR3 bases are TGTGCCAGCAGCTTAGCGCAGGGGCTGAACACTGAAGCTTTCTTT.

The chain is built from TRBV20-1 and TRBJ2-1; D call uncertain. Trimming took 4 bases from V and 5 from J, leaving 0 bases between them. The CDR3 sequence is 9 residues long. Germline CDR1 reads DFQATT; CDR2 reads SNEGSKA (reference sequence). Here the CDR3 DNA reads TGCAGTGCTAACAATGAGCAGTTCTTC. Its translation is CSANNEQFF.

This clonotype was observed at least ten times. CDR3 sequence: CAIRISGTDNEQFF. The CDR3 DNA sequence: TGTGCCATCCGGATTAGCGGGACAGACAATGAGCAGTTCTTC. This chain joins TRBV10-3 and TRBJ2-1; possibly TRBD2 for D (8 bases). Per the germline V gene, CDR1 is ENHRY and CDR2 is SYGVKD. CDR3 size: 14 residues. V was clipped by 8 bases and J by 5 bases, with 16 bases between them.

The V gene is TRBV27, the J gene TRBJ2-3; 7 bases map to TRBD1. Germline V gene sequence: CDR1 MNHEY, CDR2 SMNVEV (reference sequence). Germline trimming cut 5 bases from V and 3 bases from J; bases unmatched to any gene: 14. The CDR3 totals 17 residues. Here the CDR3 DNA reads TGTGCCAGCAGTCTTCTCCGACAGGGCTTCCAAACAGATACGCAGTATTTT. It specifies CASSLLRQGFQTDTQYF.

This chain links TRBV28 with TRBJ2-4; D possibly uses TRBD1 or TRBD2 (7 bases each). There are 18 residues in the CDR3. V was clipped by 4 bases and J by 1 base, with 20 bases between them. Germline V CDR1 and CDR2: MDHEN, SYDVKM. CDR3 protein: CASSSPGRGQIAKNIQYF. The CDR3 DNA sequence: TGTGCCAGCAGTTCGCCAGGGAGGGGGCAGATTGCCAAAAACATTCAGTACTTC. The variable domain in full, with the rest retrieved from reference TRBV28 and TRBJ2-4, is DVKVTQSSRYLVKRTGEKVFLECVQDMDHENMFWYRQDPGLGLRLIYFSYDVKMKEKGDIPEGYSVSREKKERFSLILESASTNQTSMYLCASSSPGRGQIAKNIQYFGAGTRLSVL.

The CDR3 DNA is TGTGCCAGCAGCTCCGTGACTAGCGGGAGGGAGACCCAGTACTTC. Its protein product is CASSSVTSGRETQYF. V gene TRBV5-6 combines with J gene TRBJ2-5, with 13 bases fitting TRBD2. The J segment lost 5 bases and the V segment lost 3 bases, leaving 4 bases of the junction unmatched. The V gene's germline CDR1 is SGHDT and CDR2 YYEEEE. The CDR3 length is 15 residues.

The chain uses TRBV13 and TRBJ2-7; D is uncertain. The V end lost 1 base, the J end lost 0 bases, and 13 bases lay between the germline ends. The CDR3 is 16 amino acids. The germline V gene has CDR1 PRHDT and CDR2 FYEKMQ (reference sequence). In DNA, the CDR3 is TGTGCCAGCAGCTTAGATCGTAGCACACCCTCCTACGAGCAGTACTTC. Protein sequence: CASSLDRSTPSYEQYF.

This clonotype was detected ten times or more. The V call is TRBV7-8, the J call TRBJ1-5, with D possibly TRBD1 on 6 matching bases. Germline loops: CDR1 SGHVS, CDR2 FQNEAQ. The V gene lost 2 bases and the J gene lost 7 bases, with 18 bases spanning the gap. The CDR3 is 16 residues long. The CDR3 bases are TGTGCCAGCAGCTTATCCAGGGGACCGGGTGGACAGCCCCAGCATTTT. Translation: CASSLSRGPGGQPQHF.

In its sample, this clonotype was seen many times. The chain couples TRBV11-2 to TRBJ2-1, with D tentatively TRBD2 (6 bases). The CDR3 runs to 13 residues. Germline V CDR1 and CDR2: SGHAT, FQNNGV. The V and J ends lost 8 bases and 8 bases respectively, with 16 bases between them. The DNA for the CDR3 is TGTGCCAGCTCGCCCGGGACTTTAGATGAGCAGTTCTTC. Protein product: CASSPGTLDEQFF.

The chain carries TRBV20-1 and TRBJ2-3; 9 nucleotides align to TRBD2. V shed 0 bases, J shed 2 bases, and the junction held 6 bases outside the gene matches. The length of the CDR3 is 16 residues. CDR1 and CDR2 from the germline V gene are DFQATT and SNEGSKA (reference sequence). CDR3 loop: CSARDRIAGDTDTQYF. The CDR3 bases are TGCAGTGCTAGAGATCGGATAGCGGGAGACACAGATACGCAGTATTTT.

The chain couples TRBV20-1 to TRBJ2-5, with a possible D match to TRBD2 (6 bases). Trimming shortened V by 3 bases and J by 5 bases, and 16 bases separated the two germline ends. CDR1 and CDR2 (germline): DFQATT, SNEGSKA (reference sequence). CDR3 size: 14 residues. For the CDR3, the DNA is TGCAGTGCTAGTCCCCGTTCGGGGAGGGAGACCCAGTACTTC. Amino acid sequence: CSASPRSGRETQYF.

The chain has TRBV9 and TRBJ2-3, with 8 bases that match TRBD1. Looked up from germline, CDR1 is SGDLS and CDR2 is YYNGEE. The V segment lost 0 bases and the J segment 6 bases; nucleotides outside the gene matches: 3. This CDR3 spans 14 amino acids. The DNA for the CDR3 is TGTGCCAGCAGCGTAGCCTACAGGGGGGATACGCAGTATTTT. This codes for CASSVAYRGDTQYF.

The table lists this clonotype with a few counts. The chain joins TRBV5-1 to TRBJ1-2, with TRBD1 as a possible D gene (6 bases). Germline-derived CDR1 and CDR2 are SGHRS and YFSETQ. This CDR3 spans 15 amino acids. Deletions cut 6 bases from V and 1 base from J, with 16 bases between. In nucleotides, the CDR3 is TGCGCCAGCAATCCGGGGGGCGCAGATAACTATGGCTACACCTTC. Its protein product is CASNPGGADNYGYTF.

This clonotype has only one observation. V and J are TRBV10-1 and TRBJ2-2, with D possibly matching TRBD2 (6 bases). Between the trimmed V and J ends, which lost 9 bases and 9 bases, there was a span of 14 bases. The CDR3 runs 12 residues. Per germline, CDR1 WNHNN and CDR2 SYGVQD (reference sequence). The CDR3 protein is CAREGHHRELFF. The CDR3 DNA sequence: TGCGCCAGGGAGGGCCACCACAGGGAGCTGTTTTTT.

This chain links TRBV9 with TRBJ1-1; 7 bases agree with TRBD1. CDR1 SGDLS and CDR2 YYNGEE come from the germline V gene. The CDR3 loop spans 15 amino acids. The junction had 6 bases not matched to a gene; V was cut back by 4 bases and J by 0 bases. The DNA of the CDR3 is TGTGCCAGCAGCCCAACAGGGGCCTTGAACACTGAAGCTTTCTTT. Translation gives CASSPTGALNTEAFF.

The chain has TRBV9 and TRBJ1-5, with D maybe TRBD1 (6 bases). The V end lost 2 bases, the J end lost 6 bases, and 12 bases lay between the germline ends. CDR3 length: 14 amino acids. Looked up from germline, CDR1 is SGDLS and CDR2 is YYNGEE. The CDR3 nucleotides are TGTGCCAGCAGCGTCAAACAGGGCGGTCAGCCCCAGCATTTT. This encodes CASSVKQGGQPQHF.

As concerns this clonotype: This probably arose from a read error, given a far larger clone one base away. The rearrangement uses TRBV7-9 and TRBJ2-7; D may be TRBD1 (6 bases). The germline V gene has CDR1 SEHNR and CDR2 FQNEAQ (reference sequence). The CDR3 extends over 14 amino acids. CDR3 protein: CASSENLGDNKIRF. CDR3 in DNA: TGCGCCAGCAGTGAGAATCTTGGGGACAACAAAATACGCTTC.

The CDR3 reads CASSWGAGGSYEQYF. The CDR3 bases are TGTGCCAGCAGTTGGGGAGCGGGAGGGTCCTACGAGCAGTACTTC. The V and J genes are TRBV5-6 and TRBJ2-7; 10 bases fit TRBD2. Germline CDR1 is SGHDT and CDR2 is YYEEEE. Trimming removed 5 bases from V and 1 base from J; junction bases left unmatched: 6. The CDR3 has 15 amino acids.

This clonotype was recorded at least ten times. The chain has TRBV6-1 and TRBJ2-7; 8 nucleotides agree with TRBD1. V trimming: 4 bases; J trimming: 3 bases; junction bases outside the gene matches: 8. The CDR3 totals 15 residues. Germline V CDR1 and CDR2: MNHNS, SASEGT. CDR3 bases: TGTGCCAGCAGTGGCGAGTCAACAGGGGGCTACGAGCAGTACTTC. It codes for CASSGESTGGYEQYF.